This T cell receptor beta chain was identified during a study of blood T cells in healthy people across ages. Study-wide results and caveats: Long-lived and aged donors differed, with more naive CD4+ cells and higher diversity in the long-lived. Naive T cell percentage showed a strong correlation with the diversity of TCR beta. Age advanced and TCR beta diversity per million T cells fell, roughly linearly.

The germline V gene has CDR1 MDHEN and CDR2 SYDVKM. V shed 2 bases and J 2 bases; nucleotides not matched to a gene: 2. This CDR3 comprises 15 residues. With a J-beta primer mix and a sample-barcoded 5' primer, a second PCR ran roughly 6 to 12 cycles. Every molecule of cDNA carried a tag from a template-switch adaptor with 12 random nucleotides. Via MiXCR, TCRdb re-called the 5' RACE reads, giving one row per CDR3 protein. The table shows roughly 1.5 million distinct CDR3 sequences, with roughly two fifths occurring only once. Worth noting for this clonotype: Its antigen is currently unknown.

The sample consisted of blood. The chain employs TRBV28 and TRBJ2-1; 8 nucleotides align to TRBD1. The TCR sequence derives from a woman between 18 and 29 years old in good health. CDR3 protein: CASSLVGQAYNEQFF. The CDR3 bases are TGTGCCAGCAGTTTAGTGGGACAGGCCTACAATGAGCAGTTCTTC.